The rows below give T cell receptor beta chains drawn from one sample of a study of spatial heterogeneity in lung cancer. TCRdb ran MiXCR on the 5' RACE reads and lists one entry per CDR3 protein. The sample shows about 95,000 distinct CDR3 sequences, roughly 10% of them seen only once. The sample was PBMCs, taken at surgery. The receptors originated from a male donor with early-stage non-small cell lung cancer. CDR3s include the opening cysteine and the closing phenylalanine or tryptophan. The order of the fields is D gene, clone size, V gene, J gene, CDR3 protein, CDR3 DNA. A D gene is named only where the DNA matches it firmly. Clone size is given as how often the clone was seen (once, few, many) or a class if it is expanded.

D gene: -
clone size: few
V gene: TRBV6-1
J gene: TRBJ2-7
CDR3 protein: CASSDPLPREQYF
CDR3 DNA: TGTGCCAGCTCCGATCCCCTCCCCCGCGAGCAGTACTTC

D gene: TRBD1
clone size: many
V gene: TRBV29-1
J gene: TRBJ1-1
CDR3 protein: CSAGQGPNTEAFF
CDR3 DNA: TGCAGCGCTGGACAGGGACCGAACACTGAAGCTTTCTTT

D gene: TRBD2
clone size: many
V gene: TRBV5-1
J gene: TRBJ2-1
CDR3 protein: CASSQTSGSYNEQFF
CDR3 DNA: TGCGCCAGCAGCCAGACTAGCGGCTCCTACAATGAGCAGTTCTTC

D gene: -
clone size: many
V gene: TRBV5-1
J gene: TRBJ2-7
CDR3 protein: CASSFTATYEQYF
CDR3 DNA: TGCGCCAGCAGCTTCACAGCCACCTACGAGCAGTACTTC

D gene: -
clone size: many
V gene: TRBV4-2
J gene: TRBJ2-5
CDR3 protein: CASSPGGAQETQYF
CDR3 DNA: TGTGCCAGCAGCCCGGGCGGGGCGCAAGAGACCCAGTACTTC

D gene: -
clone size: few
V gene: TRBV11-2
J gene: TRBJ2-2
CDR3 protein: CASSPRAGPAGELFF
CDR3 DNA: TGTGCCAGCAGCCCCCGGGCGGGGCCGGCCGGGGAGCTGTTTTTT

D gene: -
clone size: many
V gene: TRBV29-1
J gene: TRBJ1-1
CDR3 protein: CSVGRTAEAFF
CDR3 DNA: TGCAGCGTTGGCCGGACAGCTGAAGCTTTCTTT

D gene: TRBD2
clone size: many
V gene: TRBV24-1
J gene: TRBJ2-3
CDR3 protein: CATSDTLAGDTQYF
CDR3 DNA: TGTGCCACCAGTGATACCCTAGCGGGGGATACGCAGTATTTT

D gene: TRBD2
clone size: many
V gene: TRBV29-1
J gene: TRBJ2-7
CDR3 protein: CSVFTSGGGQEQYF
CDR3 DNA: TGCAGCGTTTTCACTAGCGGGGGAGGCCAGGAGCAGTACTTC

D gene: -
clone size: many
V gene: TRBV29-1
J gene: TRBJ1-5
CDR3 protein: CSVEVSGQPQHF
CDR3 DNA: TGCAGCGTTGAAGTAAGTGGTCAGCCCCAGCATTTT

D gene: TRBD2
clone size: many
V gene: TRBV19
J gene: TRBJ2-3
CDR3 protein: CASGLAGGSTDTQYF
CDR3 DNA: TGTGCCTCGGGACTAGCGGGGGGTTCTACAGATACGCAGTATTTT